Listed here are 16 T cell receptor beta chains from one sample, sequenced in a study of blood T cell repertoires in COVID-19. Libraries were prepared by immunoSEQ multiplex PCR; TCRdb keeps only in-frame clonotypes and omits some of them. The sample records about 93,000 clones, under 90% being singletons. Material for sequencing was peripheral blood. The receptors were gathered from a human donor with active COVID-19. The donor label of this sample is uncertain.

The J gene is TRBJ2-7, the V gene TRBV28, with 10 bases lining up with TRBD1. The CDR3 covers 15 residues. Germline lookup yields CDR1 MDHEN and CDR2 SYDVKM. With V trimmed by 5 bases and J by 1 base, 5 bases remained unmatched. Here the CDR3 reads CASSPGQGLSYEQYF. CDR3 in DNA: TGTGCCAGCAGTCCGGGACAGGGGTTATCCTACGAGCAGTACTTC.

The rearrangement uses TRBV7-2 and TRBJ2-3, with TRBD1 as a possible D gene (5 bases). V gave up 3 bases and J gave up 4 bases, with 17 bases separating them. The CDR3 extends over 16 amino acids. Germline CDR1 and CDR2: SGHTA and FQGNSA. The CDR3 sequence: CASSFRTISGADTQYF. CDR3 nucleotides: TGTGCCAGCAGCTTCCGGACAATCTCCGGCGCAGATACGCAGTATTTT.

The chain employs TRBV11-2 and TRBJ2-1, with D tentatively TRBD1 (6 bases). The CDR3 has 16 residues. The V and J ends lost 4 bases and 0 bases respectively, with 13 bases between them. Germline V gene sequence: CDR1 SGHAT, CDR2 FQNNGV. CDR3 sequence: CASSSARGSSYNEQFF. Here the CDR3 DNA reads TGTGCCAGCAGCTCGGCCAGGGGAAGCTCCTACAATGAGCAGTTCTTC.

This CDR3 is CASSYQAGTGLSLGNQPQHF. The CDR3 DNA is TGTGCCAGCAGTTACCAAGCCGGGACAGGTCTCTCTCTCGGCAATCAGCCCCAGCATTTT. V and J are TRBV6-2 or TRBV6-3 and TRBJ1-5; 8 bases are a match to TRBD1. The CDR3 loop spans 20 amino acids. The trim removed 2 bases at V and 2 bases at J, leaving 17 bases unmatched. CDR1 and CDR2 from the germline V gene are MNHEY and SVGEGT.

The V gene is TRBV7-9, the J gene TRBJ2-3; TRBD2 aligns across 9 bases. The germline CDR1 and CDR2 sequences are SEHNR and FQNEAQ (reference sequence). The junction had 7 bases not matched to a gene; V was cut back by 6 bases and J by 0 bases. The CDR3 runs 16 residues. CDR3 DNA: TGTGCCAGCAGTTCAGTTAGCGGGGGAAGCACAGATACGCAGTATTTT. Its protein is CASSSVSGGSTDTQYF.

CDR3 in DNA: TGCGCCAGCAGCCAGGGGGACAGGCCCTCGCGCCAGGCCCTCCACTTT. Residues: CASSQGDRPSRQALHF. The chain recombines TRBV4-3 with TRBJ1-6; 8 nucleotides match TRBD1. V shed 3 bases and J 14 bases; nucleotides not matched to a gene: 15. The length of the CDR3 is 16 residues. Germline lookup yields CDR1 LGHNA and CDR2 YSLEER.

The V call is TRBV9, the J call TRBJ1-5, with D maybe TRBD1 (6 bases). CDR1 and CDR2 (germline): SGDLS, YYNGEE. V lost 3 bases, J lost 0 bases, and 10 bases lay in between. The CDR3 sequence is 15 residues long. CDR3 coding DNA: TGTGCCAGCAGCGAGGGGGGGTATAGCAATCAGCCCCAGCATTTT. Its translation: CASSEGGYSNQPQHF.

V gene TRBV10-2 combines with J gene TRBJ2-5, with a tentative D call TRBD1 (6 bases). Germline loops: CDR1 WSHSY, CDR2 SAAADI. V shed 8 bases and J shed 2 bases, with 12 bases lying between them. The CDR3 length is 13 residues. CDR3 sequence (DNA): TGCGCCAGCTCCACCGGGACACAAGAGACCCAGTACTTC. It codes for CASSTGTQETQYF.

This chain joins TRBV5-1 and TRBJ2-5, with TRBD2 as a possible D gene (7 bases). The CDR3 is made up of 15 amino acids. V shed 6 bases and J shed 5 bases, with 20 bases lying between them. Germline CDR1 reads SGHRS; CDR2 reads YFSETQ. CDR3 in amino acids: CASTQGRVLMETQYF. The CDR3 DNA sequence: TGCGCCAGCACTCAGGGGAGGGTTTTGATGGAGACCCAGTACTTC.

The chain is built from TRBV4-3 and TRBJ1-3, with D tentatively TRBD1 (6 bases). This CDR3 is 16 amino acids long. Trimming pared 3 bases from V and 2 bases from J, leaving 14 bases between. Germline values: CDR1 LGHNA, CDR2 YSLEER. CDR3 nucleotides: TGCGCCAGCAGCCACACGAGGGGGGGAACTGGAAACACCATATATTTT. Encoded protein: CASSHTRGGTGNTIYF.

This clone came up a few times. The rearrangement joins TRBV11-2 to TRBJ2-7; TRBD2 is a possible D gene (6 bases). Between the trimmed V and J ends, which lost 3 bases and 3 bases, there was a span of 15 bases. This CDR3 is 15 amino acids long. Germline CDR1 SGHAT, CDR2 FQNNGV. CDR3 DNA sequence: TGTGCCAGCAGCTTTAGAGGGCGGGGTATCTACGAGCAGTACTTC. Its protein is CASSFRGRGIYEQYF.

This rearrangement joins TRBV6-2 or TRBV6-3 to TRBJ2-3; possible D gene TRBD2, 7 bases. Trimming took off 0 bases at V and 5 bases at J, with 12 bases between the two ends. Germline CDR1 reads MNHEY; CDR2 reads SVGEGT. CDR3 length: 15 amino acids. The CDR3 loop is CASSYSRGRVDTQYF. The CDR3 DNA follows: TGTGCCAGCAGTTACTCGCGGGGGCGAGTAGATACGCAGTATTTT.

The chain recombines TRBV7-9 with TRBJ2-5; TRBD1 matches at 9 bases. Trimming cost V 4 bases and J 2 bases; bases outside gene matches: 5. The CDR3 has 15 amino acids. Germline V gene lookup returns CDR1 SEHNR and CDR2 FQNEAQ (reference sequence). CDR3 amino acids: CASSWDRAIQETQYF. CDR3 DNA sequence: TGTGCCAGCAGCTGGGACAGGGCAATTCAAGAGACCCAGTACTTC. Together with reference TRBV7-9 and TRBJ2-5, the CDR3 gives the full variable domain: DTGVSQNPRHKITKRGQNVTFRCDPISEHNRLYWYRQTLGQGPEFLTYFQNEAQLEKSRLLSDRFSAERPKGSFSTLEIQRTEQGDSAMYLCASSWDRAIQETQYFGPGTRLLVL.

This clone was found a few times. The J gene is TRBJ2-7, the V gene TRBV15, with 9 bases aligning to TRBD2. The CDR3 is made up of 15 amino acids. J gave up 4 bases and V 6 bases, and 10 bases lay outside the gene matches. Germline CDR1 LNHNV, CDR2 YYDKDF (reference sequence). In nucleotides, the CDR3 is TGTGCCACCAGGAGTAAACGCGGGGGGGCTTACGAGCAGTACTTC. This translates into CATRSKRGGAYEQYF.

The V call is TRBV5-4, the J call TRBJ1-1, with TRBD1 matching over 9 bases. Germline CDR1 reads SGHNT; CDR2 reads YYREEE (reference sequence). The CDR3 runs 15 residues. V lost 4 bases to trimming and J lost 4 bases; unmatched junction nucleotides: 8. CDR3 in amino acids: CASSPRDREGTEAFF. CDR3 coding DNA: TGTGCCAGCAGCCCAAGGGACAGGGAGGGCACTGAAGCTTTCTTT.

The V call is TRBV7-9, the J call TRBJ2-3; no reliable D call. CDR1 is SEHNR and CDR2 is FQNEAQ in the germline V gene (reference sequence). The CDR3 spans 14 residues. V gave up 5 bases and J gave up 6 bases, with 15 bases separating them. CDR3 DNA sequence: TGTGCCAGCAGCCCCACTTTTAACCGGGATACGCAGTATTTT. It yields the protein CASSPTFNRDTQYF.